This T cell receptor (beta chain) derives from a study of blood T cell repertoires in COVID-19. Study at large: Donors in the United States, Italy and Spain gave samples during acute or convalescent COVID-19.

Repertoires were generated with immunoSEQ multiplex PCR, while TCRdb's copy carries only in-frame clones and drops some. This repertoire shows 270,000 or so clones, roughly 93% found once; its top ten account for 2% to 2.5%. Participants' own reports of clinical history determined their cohort assignment. This CDR3 is built from 14 residues. Trimming took 5 bases from V and 1 from J, leaving 11 bases between them. From germline, CDR1 is SGHTA and CDR2 FQGNSA. The chain combines TRBV7-2 with TRBJ2-5; D unclear. Source material: PBMCs or T cells enriched from blood (not recorded which). This receptor was obtained from a woman aged 40 to 50 with acute COVID-19. CDR3 amino acids: CASSAPLLQETQYF. CDR3 nucleotide sequence: TGTGCCAGCAGCGCCCCTTTACTCCAAGAGACCCAGTACTTC.